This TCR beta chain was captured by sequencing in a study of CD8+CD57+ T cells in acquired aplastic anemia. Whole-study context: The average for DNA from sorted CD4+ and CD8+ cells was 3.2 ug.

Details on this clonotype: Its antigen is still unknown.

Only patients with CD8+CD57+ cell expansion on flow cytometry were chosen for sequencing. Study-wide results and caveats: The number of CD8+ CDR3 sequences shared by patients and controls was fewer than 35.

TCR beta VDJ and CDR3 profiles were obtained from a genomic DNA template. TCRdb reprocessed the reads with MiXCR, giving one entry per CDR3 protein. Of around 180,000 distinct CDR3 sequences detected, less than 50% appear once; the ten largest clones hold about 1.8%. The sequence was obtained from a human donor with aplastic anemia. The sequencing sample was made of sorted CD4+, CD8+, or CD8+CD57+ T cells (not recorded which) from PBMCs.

For the CDR3, the DNA is TGTGCCAGCAGCTTCGGGGGGGCGCTTCGCGGCTACACCTTC. Amino acids: CASSFGGALRGYTF. V gene TRBV7-6 combines with J gene TRBJ1-2, with a possible D match to TRBD1 (6 bases). The CDR3 runs 14 residues. Trimming took off 3 bases at V and 8 bases at J, with 16 bases between the two ends. CDR1 and CDR2 from the germline V gene are SGHVS and FNYEAQ. Using reference TRBV7-6 and TRBJ1-2 for the parts outside the CDR3, the full variable domain is GAGVSQSPRYKVTKRGQDVALRCDPISGHVSLYWYRQALGQGPEFLTYFNYEAQQDKSGLPNDRFSAERPEGSISTLTIQRTEQRDSAMYRCASSFGGALRGYTFGSGTRLTVV.